This T cell receptor (beta chain) was captured by sequencing in a study of blood T cells in healthy people across ages. Study background: Per two T cells, template switching captured roughly one barcoded beta molecule. Notes on the study in general: Changes in expanded clonotypes were possibly confounded, as the CMV status of donors was unknown.

Primed by a sample-barcoded 5' primer and a J-beta primer mix, a second PCR proceeded for roughly 6 to 12 cycles. MiXCR was run by TCRdb on the 5' RACE reads, yielding one entry per CDR3 protein. The sample has about 930,000 distinct CDR3 sequences, 25% to 35% seen once. With regard to this clonotype: Antigen specificity is unknown.

Between the trimmed V and J ends, which lost 1 base and 10 bases, there was a span of 11 bases. The germline CDR1 and CDR2 sequences are MGHRA and YSYEKL. The CDR3 runs to 13 residues. The sample was also linked to a second study, of T cells of mothers and their children.

The J gene is TRBJ2-1, the V gene TRBV4-1; D unresolved. Sequenced: blood. This sequence was found in a woman aged 35 to 49 in good health. CDR3 loop: CASSQGTSWEQFF. The CDR3 coding sequence is TGCGCCAGCAGCCAAGGGACCTCGTGGGAGCAGTTCTTC.